A single sample is the source of the 23 T cell receptor beta chains below, sequenced in a study of blood T cells in healthy people across ages. A sample-barcoded 5' primer and a J-beta primer mix were used in a second PCR of about 7 to 12 cycles. Using its own MiXCR run on the 5' RACE reads, TCRdb lists one record per CDR3 protein. The sample yields approximately 1.5 million distinct CDR3 sequences, roughly 32% seen once. Sequences were obtained from blood. These TCRs come from a woman younger than 45 in good health.

This rearrangement joins TRBV24-1 to TRBJ2-2; TRBD2 might be the D (5 bases). Germline CDR1 KGHDR, CDR2 SFDVKD. V shed 4 bases and J shed 0 bases, with 17 bases lying between them. The CDR3 has 18 residues. CDR3 in amino acids: CATSDGGLLNPNTGELFF. CDR3 DNA sequence: TGTGCCACCAGTGACGGTGGACTGCTAAACCCGAACACCGGGGAGCTGTTTTTT.

This clonotype was counted between two and nine times. This chain links TRBV3-1 with TRBJ1-5; 7 nucleotides align to TRBD1. Germline CDR1 is LGHDT and CDR2 is YNNKEL (reference sequence). J gave up 0 bases and V 4 bases, and 6 bases lay outside the gene matches. CDR3 length: 16 amino acids. The CDR3 DNA reads TGTGCCAGCAGCCTTACCGGGACAGCTAGCAATCAGCCCCAGCATTTT. Encoded protein: CASSLTGTASNQPQHF.

The chain carries TRBV7-9 and TRBJ1-5; 7 bases align to TRBD1. The CDR3 contains 15 residues. The J segment lost 4 bases and the V segment lost 5 bases, leaving 8 bases of the junction unmatched. Germline CDR1 SEHNR, CDR2 FQNEAQ (reference sequence). The CDR3 reads CASSPGGTDNQPQHF. The CDR3, as DNA: TGTGCCAGCAGCCCTGGGGGGACAGATAATCAGCCCCAGCATTTT.

This clonotype was recorded once. This chain connects TRBV12-3 or TRBV12-4 to TRBJ2-3, with TRBD2 identical over 8 bases. CDR3 length: 17 amino acids. Trimming took 7 bases from V and 5 from J; bases not matched to a gene: 17. The CDR3 is CASTRGLAGPLGDTQYF. CDR3 bases: TGTGCCAGCACTAGGGGCCTAGCGGGTCCCTTGGGAGATACGCAGTATTTT.

This clonotype was seen a handful of times. The gene calls are TRBV24-1 and TRBJ2-1; 10 bases match TRBD2. CDR1 and CDR2 from the germline V gene are KGHDR and SFDVKD. The CDR3 totals 16 residues. Trimming took 4 bases from V and 9 from J; bases not matched to a gene: 11. CDR3 DNA: TGTGCCACCAGTGACCCAAAAGCGGGAGGGCCTGGTGAGCAGTTCTTC. This codes for CATSDPKAGGPGEQFF.

This clonotype showed up many times. The V call is TRBV4-1, the J call TRBJ2-5, with 7 bases lining up with TRBD2. CDR3 size: 15 residues. Germline-derived CDR1 and CDR2 are MGHRA and YSYEKL. J gave up 2 bases and V 2 bases, and 5 bases lay outside the gene matches. This CDR3 is CASSQLGLRQETQYF. The CDR3 nucleotides read TGCGCCAGCAGCCAACTGGGACTACGACAAGAGACCCAGTACTTC.

V gene TRBV6-6 combines with J gene TRBJ2-5, with unresolved D. CDR1 MNHNY and CDR2 SVGAGI come from the germline V gene (reference sequence). V lost 0 bases, J lost 4 bases, and 18 bases lay in between. The CDR3 runs to 17 residues. The CDR3 sequence is CASSYSSRMGFRETQYF. CDR3 nucleotide sequence: TGTGCCAGCAGTTACTCGAGTCGCATGGGGTTTCGAGAGACCCAGTACTTC.

The chain carries TRBV27 and TRBJ2-2, with D tentatively TRBD1 or TRBD2 (5 bases each). CDR1 and CDR2 (germline): MNHEY, SMNVEV (reference sequence). The V end lost 5 bases, the J end lost 0 bases, and 16 bases lay between the germline ends. The CDR3 extends over 17 amino acids. CDR3 loop: CASSLLVRGPNTGELFF. As DNA, the CDR3 is TGTGCCAGCAGTCTTTTAGTGAGGGGCCCGAACACCGGGGAGCTGTTTTTT.

This chain links TRBV27 with TRBJ2-1; 10 nucleotides agree with TRBD1. Germline-derived CDR1 and CDR2 are MNHEY and SMNVEV (reference sequence). Trimming took 7 bases from V and 9 from J; bases not matched to a gene: 9. The CDR3 runs to 14 residues. In nucleotides, the CDR3 is TGTGCCAGCATCCCCGGGACAGGGGTCTCTGAGCAGTTCTTC. Its protein product is CASIPGTGVSEQFF.

There are many counts of this clonotype. The gene calls are TRBV5-1 and TRBJ2-7; no clear D gene. Germline V gene lookup returns CDR1 SGHRS and CDR2 YFSETQ. With 2 bases removed from V and 3 bases from J, the gap between germline ends came to 9 bases. The CDR3 consists of 13 residues. The CDR3 nucleotides are TGCGCCAGCAGCTTAGGAAAGGACTACGAGCAGTACTTC. Translation: CASSLGKDYEQYF.

This clonotype was counted a few times. V usage is TRBV6-5 and J usage is TRBJ2-1; TRBD2 matches at 9 bases. Trimming took 6 bases from V and 4 from J; bases not matched to a gene: 7. This CDR3 is 15 amino acids long. Germline V gives CDR1 MNHEY, CDR2 SVGAGI. CDR3 protein: CASSEGLASYNEQFF. The CDR3, as DNA: TGTGCCAGCAGCGAGGGACTAGCCTCGTACAATGAGCAGTTCTTC.

A note on this clonotype: A junction end diverges from the germline sequence, so it may reflect a read error. This chain links TRBV14 with TRBJ2-6; D possibly corresponds to TRBD1 (6 bases). Germline V gene lookup returns CDR1 SGHDN and CDR2 FVKESK. The CDR3 is made up of 17 amino acids. The CDR3 loop is CASSEWTVTTGANVPTF. CDR3 nucleotide sequence: TGTGCCAGCAGCGAATGGACAGTTACGACTGGGGCCAACGTCCCGACTTTC.

This rearrangement joins TRBV27 to TRBJ2-4; no definite D call. The J call may be faulty, since TRBJ2-7 better matches the DNA end. Germline V CDR1 and CDR2: MNHEY, SMNVEV (reference sequence). The CDR3 length is 16 residues. CDR3 sequence: CASSFGNAGASYEQYF. The CDR3 DNA follows: TGTGCCAGCAGCTTTGGTAACGCAGGAGCCTCCTACGAGCAGTACTTC.

This chain connects TRBV7-2 to TRBJ2-2; 11 nucleotides agree with TRBD2. Losses at the gene ends were 5 bases for V and 5 bases for J; bases not matched to a gene: 10. From germline, CDR1 is SGHTA and CDR2 FQGNSA. The CDR3 has 17 amino acids. Written as DNA, the CDR3 is TGTGCCAGCAGCACTTGGATTAGCGGGGGGGCAACCGGGGAGCTGTTTTTT. Residues: CASSTWISGGATGELFF.

This clonotype was detected a few times. The chain couples TRBV5-1 to TRBJ2-5; a weak D match, TRBD2 (5 bases). Trimming took 0 bases from V and 5 from J, leaving 14 bases between them. The CDR3 extends over 15 amino acids. CDR1 is SGHRS, CDR2 YFSETQ, per germline. This CDR3 is CASSLEASFLETQYF. The CDR3 DNA follows: TGCGCCAGCAGCTTGGAGGCTAGCTTTCTGGAGACCCAGTACTTC.

The rearrangement links TRBV20-1 to TRBJ2-1; 9 bases align to TRBD2. There are 15 residues in the CDR3. Germline V gene lookup returns CDR1 DFQATT and CDR2 SNEGSKA (reference sequence). With 1 base clipped from V and 7 bases from J, the junction kept 8 bases outside the gene matches. The DNA for the CDR3 is TGCAGTGCTAGAGGGTCTAGCGGGGCTTGTAATGAGCAGTTCTTC. It encodes CSARGSSGACNEQFF.

This clonotype has a count of ten or more. V gene TRBV6-5 combines with J gene TRBJ1-2; 7 bases fit TRBD1. The CDR3 has 13 residues. The V segment lost 5 bases and the J segment 3 bases; nucleotides outside the gene matches: 3. Germline loops: CDR1 MNHEY, CDR2 SVGAGI. The CDR3 sequence is CASSRGPDYGYTF. The CDR3 DNA sequence: TGTGCCAGCAGTAGGGGGCCCGACTATGGCTACACCTTC.

This clonotype has just a few counts. Compared with germline, one end of the junction differs, possibly owing to a read error. The V gene is TRBV20-1, the J gene TRBJ2-5; TRBD1 or TRBD2 may be the D gene (5 bases each). This CDR3 is 18 amino acids long. Germline lookup yields CDR1 DFQATT and CDR2 SNEGSKA (reference sequence). The CDR3 coding sequence is TGCAGTGCCAGAGGAAATATGGAGTTCGGATGGGGGCAAGAGACCCAGTACTTC. Translated, it gives CSARGNMEFGWGQETQYF.

The chain is built from TRBV27 and TRBJ1-1; 7 nucleotides agree with TRBD1. CDR1 MNHEY and CDR2 SMNVEV come from the germline V gene (reference sequence). The trim removed 5 bases at V and 8 bases at J, leaving 8 bases unmatched. CDR3 size: 13 residues. DNA of the CDR3: TGTGCCAGCAGTCGATCCACAGGGGCGGAAGCTTTCTTT. This sequence encodes CASSRSTGAEAFF.

In this sample, this clonotype turned up once. Lacking the conserved final phenylalanine or tryptophan, this CDR3 likely reflects a read error. The chain combines TRBV6-1 with TRBJ1-2; D remains unclear. This CDR3 is 15 amino acids long. With 2 bases removed from V and 0 bases from J, the gap between germline ends came to 10 bases. Germline loops: CDR1 MNHNS, CDR2 SASEGT. In nucleotides, the CDR3 is TGTGCCAGCAGTGAAATCGGCCTCTCTAACTATGGCTACACCCTC. This encodes CASSEIGLSNYGYTL.

This clonotype was seen a handful of times. The genes are TRBV9 and TRBJ2-6; perhaps TRBD2 as D (5 bases). The germline CDR1 and CDR2 sequences are SGDLS and YYNGEE. Trimming took off 4 bases at V and 0 bases at J, with 17 bases between the two ends. The CDR3 runs to 18 residues. For the CDR3, the DNA is TGTGCCAGCAGCAGCGGACGCCGTCCCGTCTCTGGGGCCAACGTCCTGACTTTC. Protein: CASSSGRRPVSGANVLTF.

V gene TRBV20-1 combines with J gene TRBJ2-1; D assignment may be TRBD1 or TRBD2 (5 bases each). Deletions cut 7 bases from V and 3 bases from J, with 13 bases between. Germline CDR1 and CDR2: DFQATT and SNEGSKA (reference sequence). The CDR3 sequence is 13 residues long. The CDR3 DNA reads TGCAGTGTTTGGTTGGGGGACTACAATGAGCAGTTCTTC. Amino acid sequence: CSVWLGDYNEQFF.

The table lists this clonotype with many counts. The chain couples TRBV6-2 or TRBV6-3 to TRBJ2-7; no reliable D call. The CDR3 extends over 12 amino acids. Looked up from germline, CDR1 is MNHEY and CDR2 is SVGEGT. The germline V and J ends were trimmed by 2 bases and 3 bases, with 5 bases remaining between them. The CDR3 loop is CASSYAGYEQYF. CDR3 bases: TGTGCCAGCAGTTACGCCGGCTACGAGCAGTACTTC.